This entry is about one T cell receptor (beta chain). No antigen is known for it. Some clones are missing from TCRdb's copy, which holds only in-frame ones; the method was immunoSEQ multiplex PCR. Here the sample spans approximately 80,000 clones, approximately 94% being singletons. This specimen comes from a study of OX40 agonist ivuxolimab in advanced cancers. Looking at the study overall: Administration of intravenous ivuxolimab to patients occurred every 2 weeks at 0.01 to 10 mg/kg.

The CDR3 sequence is 16 residues long. Unmatched junction bases numbered 5, after V lost 6 bases and J lost 1 base. The germline CDR1 and CDR2 sequences are MDHEN and SYDVKM. Findings of the study overall: Compared with others, partial responders at 0.1-3.0 mg/kg displayed clonal expansion among the lowest. More expanded clones were found, on average, in CD8+ than in CD4+ T cells. The work left the antigen specificity of expanded peripheral T cells undetermined.

The sample in question was CD4+ or CD8+ T cells sorted from blood, obtained in a trial of the OX40 agonist ivuxolimab. This TCR was recovered from an adult with an advanced solid tumor such as melanoma, head and neck, liver or kidney cancer. The rearrangement uses TRBV28 and TRBJ2-5; TRBD2 agrees at 13 bases. The CDR3 reads CASSLGLAGPQETQYF. CDR3 nucleotides: TGTGCCAGCAGCCTGGGACTAGCGGGACCCCAAGAGACCCAGTACTTC.